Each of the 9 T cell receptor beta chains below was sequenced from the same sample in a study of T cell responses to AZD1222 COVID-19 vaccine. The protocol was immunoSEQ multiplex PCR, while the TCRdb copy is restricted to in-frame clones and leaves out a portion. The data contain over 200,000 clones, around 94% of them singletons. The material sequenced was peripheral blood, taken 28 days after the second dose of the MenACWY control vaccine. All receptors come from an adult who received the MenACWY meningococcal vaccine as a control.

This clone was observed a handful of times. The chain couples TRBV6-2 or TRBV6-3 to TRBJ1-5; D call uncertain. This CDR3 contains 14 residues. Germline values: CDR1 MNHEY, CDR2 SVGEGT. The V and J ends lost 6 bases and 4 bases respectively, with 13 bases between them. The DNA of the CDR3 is TGTGCCAGCAGCCCCTGGGCAGTTAATCAGCCCCAGCATTTT. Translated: CASSPWAVNQPQHF.

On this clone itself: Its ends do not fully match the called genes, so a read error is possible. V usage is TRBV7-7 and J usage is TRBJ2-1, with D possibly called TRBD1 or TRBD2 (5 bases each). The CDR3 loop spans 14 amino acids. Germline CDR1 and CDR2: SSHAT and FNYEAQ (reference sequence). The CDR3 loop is CASSLDRGSDEQFF. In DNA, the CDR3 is TGTGCTAGCAGCTTAGACCGGGGCTCGGATGAGCAGTTCTTC.

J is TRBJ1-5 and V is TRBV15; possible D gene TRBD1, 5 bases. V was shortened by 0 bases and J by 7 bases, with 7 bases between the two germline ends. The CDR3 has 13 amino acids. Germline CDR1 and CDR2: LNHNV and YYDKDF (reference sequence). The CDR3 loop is CATSRDGGQPQHF. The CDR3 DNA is TGTGCCACCAGCAGAGATGGGGGACAGCCCCAGCATTTT.

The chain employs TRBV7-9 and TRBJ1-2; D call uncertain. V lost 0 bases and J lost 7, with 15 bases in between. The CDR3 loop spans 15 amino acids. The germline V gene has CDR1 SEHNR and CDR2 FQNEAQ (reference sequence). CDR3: CASSLAGYTPGGYTF. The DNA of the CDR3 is TGTGCCAGCAGCTTAGCGGGCTACACACCCGGTGGCTACACCTTC.

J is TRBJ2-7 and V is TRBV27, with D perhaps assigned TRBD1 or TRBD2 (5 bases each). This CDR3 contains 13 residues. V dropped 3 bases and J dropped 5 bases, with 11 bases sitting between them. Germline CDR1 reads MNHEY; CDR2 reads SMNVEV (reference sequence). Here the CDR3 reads CASSLGESHEQYF. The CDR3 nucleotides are TGTGCCAGCAGTTTGGGGGAGTCCCACGAGCAGTACTTC.

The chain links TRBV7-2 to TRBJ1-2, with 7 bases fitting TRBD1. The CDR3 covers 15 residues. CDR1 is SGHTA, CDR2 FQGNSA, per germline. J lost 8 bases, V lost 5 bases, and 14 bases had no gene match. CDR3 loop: CASSLERTGRQGYTF. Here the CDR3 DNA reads TGTGCCAGCAGCCTCGAAAGGACAGGTCGACAGGGCTACACCTTC.

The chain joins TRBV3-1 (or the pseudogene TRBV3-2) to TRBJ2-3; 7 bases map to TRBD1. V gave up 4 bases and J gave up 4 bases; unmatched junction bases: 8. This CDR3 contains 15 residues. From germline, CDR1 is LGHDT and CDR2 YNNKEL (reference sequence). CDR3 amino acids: CASSRRSTGADTQYF. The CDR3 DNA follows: TGTGCCAGCAGCCGACGATCTACAGGGGCAGATACGCAGTATTTT.

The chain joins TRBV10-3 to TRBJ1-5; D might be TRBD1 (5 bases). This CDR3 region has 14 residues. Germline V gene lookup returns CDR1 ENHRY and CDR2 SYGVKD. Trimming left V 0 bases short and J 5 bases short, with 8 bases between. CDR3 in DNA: TGTGCCATCAGTGAGTCGGGAGGGGATCAGCCCCAGCATTTT. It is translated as CAISESGGDQPQHF.

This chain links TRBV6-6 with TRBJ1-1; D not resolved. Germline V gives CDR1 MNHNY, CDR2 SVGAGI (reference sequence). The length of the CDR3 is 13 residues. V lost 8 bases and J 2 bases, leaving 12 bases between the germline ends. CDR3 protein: CASGTRVNTEAFF. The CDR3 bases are TGTGCCAGCGGTACACGGGTTAACACTGAAGCTTTCTTT.